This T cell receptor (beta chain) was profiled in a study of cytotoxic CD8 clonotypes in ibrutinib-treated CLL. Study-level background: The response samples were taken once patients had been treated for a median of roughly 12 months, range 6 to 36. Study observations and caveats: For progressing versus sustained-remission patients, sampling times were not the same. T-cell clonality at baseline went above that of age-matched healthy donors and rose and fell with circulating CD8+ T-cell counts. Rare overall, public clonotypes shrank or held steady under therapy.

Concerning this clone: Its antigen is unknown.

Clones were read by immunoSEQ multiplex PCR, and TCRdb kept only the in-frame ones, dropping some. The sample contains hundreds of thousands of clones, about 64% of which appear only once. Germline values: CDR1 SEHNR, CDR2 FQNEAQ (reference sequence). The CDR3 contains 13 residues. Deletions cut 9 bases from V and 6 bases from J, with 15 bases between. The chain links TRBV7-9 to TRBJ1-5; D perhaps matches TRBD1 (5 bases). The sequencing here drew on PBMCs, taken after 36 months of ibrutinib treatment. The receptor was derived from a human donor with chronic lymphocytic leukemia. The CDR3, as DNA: TGTGCCAGTAGCCCGGGGGTCCGTCAGCCCCAGCATTTT. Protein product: CASSPGVRQPQHF.